The clone carrying this T cell receptor (beta chain) was seen many times. Its antigen remains unidentified. This sample was taken from a study of T cells after yellow fever vaccination. In the study overall: Where fractions had low cell numbers, libraries were prepared from them with the SMART-Seq v4 Ultra Low Input RNA kit.

Study findings and constraints: Most primary-vaccination clones reappeared after the booster (about 97% CD4, roughly 88% CD8). A small share of clonotypes appeared in both CD4 and CD8 compartments.

TCRdb called the 5' RACE reads again in MiXCR, with one record for every CDR3 protein. This repertoire shows 300,000 to 450,000 distinct CDR3 sequences, roughly 7.5% found once; its top ten account for roughly 18%. CDR1 is KGHSH, CDR2 LQKENI, per germline. The CDR3 has 15 residues. With 0 bases removed from V and 2 bases from J, the gap between germline ends came to 10 bases. The specimen was PBMCs, collected around 45 days after the first yellow fever vaccination. This chain connects TRBV18 to TRBJ1-2; tentatively, D is TRBD1 (5 bases). The TCR was taken from a man between 18 and 29 years old who received the YFV17D yellow fever vaccine. The CDR3: CASSPPARENYGYTF. Written as DNA, the CDR3 is TGTGCCAGCTCACCACCGGCCAGGGAGAACTATGGCTACACCTTC.